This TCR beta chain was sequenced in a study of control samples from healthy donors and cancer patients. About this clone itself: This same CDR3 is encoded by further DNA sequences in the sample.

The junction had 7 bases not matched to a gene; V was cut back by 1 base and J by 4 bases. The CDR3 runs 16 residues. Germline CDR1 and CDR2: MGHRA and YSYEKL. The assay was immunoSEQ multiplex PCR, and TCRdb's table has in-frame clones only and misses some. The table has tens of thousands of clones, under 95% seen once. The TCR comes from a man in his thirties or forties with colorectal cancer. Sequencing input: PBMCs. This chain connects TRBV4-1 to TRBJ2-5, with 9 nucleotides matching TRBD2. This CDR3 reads CASSQGRGGARETQYF. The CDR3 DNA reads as TGCGCCAGCAGCCAAGGGCGCGGGGGGGCCCGAGAGACCCAGTACTTC.